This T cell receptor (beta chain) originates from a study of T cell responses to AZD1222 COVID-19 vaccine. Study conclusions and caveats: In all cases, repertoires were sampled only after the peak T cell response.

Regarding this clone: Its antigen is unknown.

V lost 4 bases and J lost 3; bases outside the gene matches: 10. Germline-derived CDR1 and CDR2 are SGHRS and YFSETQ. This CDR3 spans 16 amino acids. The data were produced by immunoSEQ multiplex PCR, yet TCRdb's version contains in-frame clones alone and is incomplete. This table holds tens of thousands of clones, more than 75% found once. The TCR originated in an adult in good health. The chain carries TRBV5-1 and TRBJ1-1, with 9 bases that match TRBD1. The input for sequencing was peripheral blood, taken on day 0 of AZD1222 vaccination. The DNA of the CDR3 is TGCGCCAGCAGCGTAGGACAGGGGTGGGGAGACACTGAAGCTTTCTTT. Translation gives CASSVGQGWGDTEAFF.